This is a list of T cell receptor beta chains from one sample in a study of blood T cell repertoires in COVID-19. The method was immunoSEQ multiplex PCR; TCRdb's version includes in-frame clones alone and lacks a portion of them. The profile shows about 80,000 clones, roughly 78% of them singletons. Source material: peripheral blood. The receptors derive from a human donor in a cohort sampled during active COVID-19. CDR3s include the opening cysteine and the closing phenylalanine or tryptophan. The D gene is left open where the match is weak. Some rows have no size entry. The others give once, few or many, or a class for an expanded clone.

TRBJ1-6,.,TRBD1,TRBV9,CASSAPVGTGVNNSPLHF,TGTGCCAGCAGCGCTCCTGTCGGGACAGGGGTAAATAATTCACCCCTCCACTTT
TRBJ2-2,.,.,TRBV28,CASSLWQGLAGELFF,TGTGCCAGCAGTTTATGGCAGGGGCTCGCCGGGGAGCTGTTTTTT
TRBJ1-5,hyperexpanded,.,TRBV7-2,CASSLAGVSNQPQHF,TGTGCCAGCAGCTTAGCCGGGGTGAGCAATCAGCCCCAGCATTTT
TRBJ1-2,.,.,TRBV5-1,CASGDQGGYTF,TGCGCCAGCGGCGACCAGGGTGGCTACACCTTC
TRBJ2-5,.,TRBD1,TRBV10-1,CASTDRFWETQYF,TGCGCCAGCACGGACAGGTTTTGGGAGACCCAGTACTTC
TRBJ1-3,.,.,TRBV7-9,CASSQGQAWGNTIYF,TGTGCCAGCAGCCAGGGACAAGCTTGGGGAAACACCATATATTTT
TRBJ1-4,once,.,TRBV27,CASSLQPRGRATNEKLFF,TGTGCCAGCAGTTTACAACCCAGGGGCCGGGCAACTAATGAAAAACTGTTTTTT
TRBJ2-6,.,.,TRBV19,CASSGPSGANVLTF,TGTGCCAGTAGTGGGCCCTCTGGGGCCAACGTCCTGACTTTC
TRBJ1-4,.,.,TRBV29-1,CSGAATNEKLFF,TGCAGCGGCGCCGCAACTAATGAAAAACTGTTTTTT
TRBJ2-3,.,TRBD2,TRBV18,CASSPRKRGETDTQYF,TGTGCCAGCTCACCAAGGAAGCGGGGGGAAACAGATACGCAGTATTTT
TRBJ2-2,.,.,TRBV28,CASSLFRGARDTGELFF,TGTGCCAGCAGTTTATTCCGGGGGGCGCGGGACACCGGGGAGCTGTTTTTT
TRBJ2-3,.,.,TRBV3-1/TRBV3-2,CASSQILTDTQYF,TGTGCCAGCAGCCAAATCCTAACAGATACGCAGTATTTT
TRBJ2-5,.,TRBD1,TRBV7-6,CASSKQTGEFETQYF,TGTGCCAGCAGCAAACAGACAGGGGAGTTTGAGACCCAGTACTTC
TRBJ1-3,.,TRBD1,TRBV6-1,CASSGGGQGAPGNTIYF,TGTGCCAGCAGTGGGGGGGGACAGGGGGCCCCTGGAAACACCATATATTTT
TRBJ2-1,.,TRBD2,TRBV18,CASSSRLAGGHYNEQFF,TGTGCCAGCTCATCCCGACTAGCGGGGGGGCACTACAATGAGCAGTTCTTC
TRBJ1-1,.,TRBD1,TRBV6-5,CASRVDRAGKAFF,TGTGCCAGCAGGGTGGACAGGGCCGGTAAAGCTTTCTTT
TRBJ2-2,.,TRBD1,TRBV5-1,CASSLEGTGNTYTGELFF,TGCGCCAGCAGCTTGGAAGGGACAGGGAATACGTACACCGGGGAGCTGTTTTTT
TRBJ2-5,.,.,TRBV24-1,CATSELTGGGQETQYF,TGTGCCACCAGTGAGCTAACAGGGGGGGGGCAAGAGACCCAGTACTTC
TRBJ1-2,.,TRBD1,TRBV6-5,CASSRDREAYGYTF,TGTGCCAGCAGTAGGGACAGAGAAGCATATGGCTACACCTTC
TRBJ2-3,.,.,TRBV3-1/TRBV3-2,CASSQLREDTQYF,TGTGCCAGCAGCCAACTCAGGGAAGATACGCAGTATTTT
TRBJ2-1,few,.,TRBV21-1,CASSPNLTLTSGGTEQFF,TGTGCCAGCAGCCCGAACCTAACACTGACTAGCGGGGGGACTGAGCAGTTCTTC
TRBJ1-1,.,TRBD1,TRBV18,CASSLGQGVTEAFF,TGTGCCAGCTCACTGGGACAGGGTGTCACTGAAGCTTTCTTT
TRBJ2-7,.,.,TRBV19,CASSSGSSYEQYF,TGTGCCAGTAGTTCAGGAAGCTCCTACGAGCAGTACTTC
TRBJ1-1,.,.,TRBV10-1,CASSRTQGNTEAFF,TGCGCCAGCAGCCGGACCCAGGGAAACACTGAAGCTTTCTTT
TRBJ2-5,.,TRBD2,TRBV12-5,CASGLTLAGLETQYF,TGTGCTAGTGGTTTAACCTTAGCGGGGTTGGAGACCCAGTACTTC
TRBJ1-1,.,.,TRBV19,CASSRLAGANTEAFF,TGTGCCAGTAGTCGACTCGCGGGGGCGAACACTGAAGCTTTCTTT
TRBJ2-2,many,.,TRBV19,CASSILSGATGELFF,TGTGCCAGTAGTATTTTATCTGGGGCCACCGGGGAGCTGTTTTTT
TRBJ2-7,few,.,TRBV7-9,CASSLAIGGTEQYF,TGTGCCAGCAGCTTAGCAATTGGAGGGACCGAGCAGTACTTC
TRBJ2-5,.,TRBD1,TRBV23-1,CASSGGQSKETQYF,TGCGCCAGCAGTGGGGGACAGAGTAAAGAGACCCAGTACTTC
TRBJ1-1,.,TRBD1,TRBV28,CASSFRGLEAFF,TGTGCCAGCAGTTTCAGGGGGCTTGAAGCTTTCTTT
TRBJ2-7,.,.,TRBV19,CASSIAYTDSNFYEQYF,TGTGCCAGTAGTATAGCCTATACGGACAGTAATTTCTACGAGCAGTACTTC
TRBJ1-4,.,.,TRBV5-1,CASSLDGQATNEKLFF,TGCGCCAGCAGCTTGGACGGCCAGGCAACTAATGAAAAACTGTTTTTT
TRBJ2-5,.,TRBD2,TRBV10-2,CASSRTSGGETQYF,TGCGCCAGCAGCCGGACTAGCGGGGGAGAGACCCAGTACTTC
TRBJ2-1,.,.,TRBV5-6,CASSLGQAYNEQFF,TGTGCCAGCAGCTTGGGACAGGCCTACAATGAGCAGTTCTTC
TRBJ1-3,.,.,TRBV6-4,CATTKQAGNTIYF,TGTGCCACCACGAAACAGGCTGGAAACACCATATATTTT
TRBJ2-2,.,TRBD1,TRBV7-3,CASRRQGNTGELFF,TGTGCCAGCAGACGACAGGGTAACACCGGGGAGCTGTTTTTT